The rows below give T cell receptor beta chains drawn from one sample of a study of blood T cell repertoires in COVID-19. TCRdb's copy holds only in-frame clones and misses some; the assay was immunoSEQ multiplex PCR. Among about 68,000 clones, roughly 80% were seen once, and the ten largest hold approximately 10%. Sequencing used peripheral blood. These receptor sequences come from a woman in her forties or fifties with acute or convalescent COVID-19. The CDR3 runs from the conserved cysteine through the conserved F or W. The order of the fields is J gene, D gene, V gene, clone size, CDR3 DNA, CDR3 protein. D genes are given only for firm matches. Size values are once, few and many counts, or a class for expanded clones, and some rows have none.

J: TRBJ2-3; D: -; V: TRBV7-8; size: once; DNA: TGTGCCAGCAGGCAGCTTAGCGCGGCGGATACGCAGTATTTT; CDR3: CASRQLSAADTQYF
J: TRBJ2-1; D: TRBD1; V: TRBV10-3; size: -; DNA: TGTGCCATCAGTGAGTCGACAGGGGGCGAAGATGAGCAGTTCTTC; CDR3: CAISESTGGEDEQFF
J: TRBJ1-6; D: -; V: TRBV30; size: -; DNA: TGTGCCTGGAGTGGAGGAGGGAAAAGCTCCTATAATTCACCCCTCCACTTT; CDR3: CAWSGGGKSSYNSPLHF
J: TRBJ1-2; D: -; V: TRBV10-3; size: -; DNA: TGTGCCATCAGTGTTCTAGGGGGACCTACTAACTATGGCTACACCTTC; CDR3: CAISVLGGPTNYGYTF
J: TRBJ1-4; D: -; V: TRBV27; size: -; DNA: TGTGCCAGCAGTTGGGGCGGGGGTAAGGGGGAGGAAAAACTGTTTTTT; CDR3: CASSWGGGKGEEKLFF
J: TRBJ1-4; D: -; V: TRBV28; size: -; DNA: TGTGCCAGCAGTTACCCCGGGGTTGGACTACTAAATGAAAAACTGTTTTTT; CDR3: CASSYPGVGLLNEKLFF
J: TRBJ1-1; D: -; V: TRBV7-3; size: -; DNA: TGTGCCAGCAGCTTAACGTCAGGGGCTGAAGCTTTCTTT; CDR3: CASSLTSGAEAFF
J: TRBJ1-1; D: -; V: TRBV12-3/TRBV12-4; size: -; DNA: TGTGCCAGCAGAATACAGGGATACACTGAAGCTTTCTTT; CDR3: CASRIQGYTEAFF
J: TRBJ2-7; D: TRBD2; V: TRBV9; size: -; DNA: TGTGCCAGCAGCGTGGGACTAGGTAGTAGCGAGCAGTACTTC; CDR3: CASSVGLGSSEQYF
J: TRBJ2-1; D: TRBD2; V: TRBV5-1; size: -; DNA: TGCGCCAGCAGCTTGGTGGGACTAGCGGGAGTCAATGAGCAGTTCTTC; CDR3: CASSLVGLAGVNEQFF
J: TRBJ2-1; D: -; V: TRBV7-3; size: -; DNA: TGTGCCAGCAGCAACAGGGAGTTTAAAAATGAGCAGTTCTTC; CDR3: CASSNREFKNEQFF
J: TRBJ1-4; D: -; V: TRBV19; size: -; DNA: TGTGCCAGTAGCAACAGTCGGGCAGGGAGGACTAATGAAAAACTGTTTTTT; CDR3: CASSNSRAGRTNEKLFF
J: TRBJ2-5; D: TRBD2; V: TRBV27; size: -; DNA: TGTGCCAGCAGGGGAGCGGGGCAAGAGACCCAGTACTTC; CDR3: CASRGAGQETQYF
J: TRBJ2-3; D: -; V: TRBV12-3/TRBV12-4; size: -; DNA: TGTGCCAGCAGTTTATCTGATACGCAGTATTTT; CDR3: CASSLSDTQYF
J: TRBJ2-2; D: TRBD2; V: TRBV25-1; size: once; DNA: TGTGCCAGCAGTGCCTTGGGACTAGGGAACACCGGGGAGCTGTTTTTT; CDR3: CASSALGLGNTGELFF
J: TRBJ2-1; D: TRBD1; V: TRBV28; size: -; DNA: TGTGCCAGCAGTTGGGACAGCTCCTACAATGAGCAGTTCTTC; CDR3: CASSWDSSYNEQFF
J: TRBJ2-7; D: TRBD2; V: TRBV10-2; size: once; DNA: TGCGCCAGCAGTGGACTAGCGGGGTACGAGCAGTACTTC; CDR3: CASSGLAGYEQYF
J: TRBJ1-4; D: TRBD1; V: TRBV28; size: -; DNA: TGTGCCAGCAGAACGACAGGGAATTACGAAAAACTGTTTTTT; CDR3: CASRTTGNYEKLFF
J: TRBJ2-7; D: TRBD1; V: TRBV15; size: -; DNA: TGTGCCACCAGCACCGGGACAGGAAGCTCCTACGAGCAGTACTTC; CDR3: CATSTGTGSSYEQYF
J: TRBJ1-5; D: -; V: TRBV5-1; size: many; DNA: TGCGCCAGCAGCCTTTCTGGCAGTCAGCCCCAGCATTTT; CDR3: CASSLSGSQPQHF
J: TRBJ1-4; D: TRBD1; V: TRBV5-1; size: -; DNA: TGCGCCAGCAGTGTTGGGACAGGGAATGAAAAACTGTTTTTT; CDR3: CASSVGTGNEKLFF
J: TRBJ2-7; D: -; V: TRBV27; size: -; DNA: TGTGCCAGCAGTTCAGGACAGTCTTACGAGCAGTACTTC; CDR3: CASSSGQSYEQYF
J: TRBJ2-1; D: TRBD2; V: TRBV9; size: -; DNA: TGTGCCAGCAGCGTGGGACTAGCGGGAGGTGAGCAGTTCTTC; CDR3: CASSVGLAGGEQFF
J: TRBJ2-1; D: -; V: TRBV7-2; size: -; DNA: TGTGCCAGCAGCTCCAACCCCTACGGGGGCAATGAGCAGTTCTTC; CDR3: CASSSNPYGGNEQFF
J: TRBJ2-5; D: -; V: TRBV3-1/TRBV3-2; size: -; DNA: TGTGCCAGCAGCCAAGACTCCCGGGGGACCCAGTACTTC; CDR3: CASSQDSRGTQYF
J: TRBJ1-6; D: -; V: TRBV18; size: -; DNA: TGTGCCAGCTCACCCGCTTTGGAGGGATTGACCTATAATTCACCCCTCCACTTT; CDR3: CASSPALEGLTYNSPLHF